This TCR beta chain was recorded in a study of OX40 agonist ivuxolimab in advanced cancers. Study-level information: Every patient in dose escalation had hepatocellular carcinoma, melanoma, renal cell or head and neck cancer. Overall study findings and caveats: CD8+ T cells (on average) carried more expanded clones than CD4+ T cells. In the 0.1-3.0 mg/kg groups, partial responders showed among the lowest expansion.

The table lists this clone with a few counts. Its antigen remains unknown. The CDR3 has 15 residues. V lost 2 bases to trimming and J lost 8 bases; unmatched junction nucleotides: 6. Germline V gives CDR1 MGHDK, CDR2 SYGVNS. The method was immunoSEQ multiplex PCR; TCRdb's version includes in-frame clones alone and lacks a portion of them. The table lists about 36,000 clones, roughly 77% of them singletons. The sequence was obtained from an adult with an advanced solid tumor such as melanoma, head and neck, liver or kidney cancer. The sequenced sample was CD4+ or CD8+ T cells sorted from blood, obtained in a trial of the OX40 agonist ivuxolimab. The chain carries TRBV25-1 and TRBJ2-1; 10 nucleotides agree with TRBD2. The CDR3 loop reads CASSEPAGGPDEQFF. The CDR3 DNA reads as TGTGCCAGCAGTGAACCAGCGGGGGGGCCAGATGAGCAGTTCTTC.